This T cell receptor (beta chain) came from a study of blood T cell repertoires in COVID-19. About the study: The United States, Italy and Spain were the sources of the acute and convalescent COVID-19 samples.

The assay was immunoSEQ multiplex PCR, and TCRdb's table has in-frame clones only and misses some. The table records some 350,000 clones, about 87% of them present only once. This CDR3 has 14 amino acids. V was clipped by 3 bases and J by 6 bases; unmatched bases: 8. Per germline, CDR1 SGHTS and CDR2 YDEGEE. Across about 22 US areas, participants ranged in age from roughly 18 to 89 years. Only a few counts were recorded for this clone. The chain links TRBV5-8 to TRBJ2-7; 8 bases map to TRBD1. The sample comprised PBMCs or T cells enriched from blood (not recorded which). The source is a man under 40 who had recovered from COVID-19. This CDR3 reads CASSWQGAGVEQYF. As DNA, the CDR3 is TGTGCCAGCAGCTGGCAGGGGGCAGGAGTCGAGCAGTACTTC.